The 23 T cell receptor beta chains listed next were all sequenced from one sample in a study of T cell responses to AZD1222 COVID-19 vaccine. Only in-frame clones appear in the TCRdb table, and some are missing; sequencing was by immunoSEQ multiplex PCR. This sample yields 150,000 to 200,000 clones, of which about nine tenths are seen a single time; around 3% belongs to the top ten. The specimen was peripheral blood, collected on day 0 of AZD1222 vaccination. The receptors originated from an adult in good health.

CDR3 bases: TGTGCCAGTAGTATAGCGGCAGGGGCTGGCTACACCTTC. Amino acids: CASSIAAGAGYTF. The chain is built from TRBV19 and TRBJ1-2; possible D gene TRBD1, 6 bases. Trimming removed 1 base from V and 7 bases from J, with 10 bases in between. CDR3 length: 13 amino acids. Germline CDR1 is LNHDA and CDR2 is SQIVND (reference sequence).

The rearrangement joins TRBV5-1 to TRBJ2-4; a weak D match, TRBD2 (6 bases). The CDR3 runs to 16 residues. Trimming stripped 1 base from V and 5 bases from J, with 16 bases between. Germline V gives CDR1 SGHRS, CDR2 YFSETQ. The CDR3: CASSLNTGVFENIQYF. CDR3 DNA sequence: TGCGCCAGCAGCTTGAATACGGGGGTTTTCGAAAACATTCAGTACTTC.

This clone occurred once. The chain employs TRBV5-1 and TRBJ1-1, with a tentative D call TRBD1 (5 bases). The CDR3 is 16 amino acids. Trimming took off 4 bases at V and 4 bases at J, with 20 bases between the two ends. The germline gives CDR1 SGHRS, CDR2 YFSETQ. In nucleotides, the CDR3 is TGCGCCAGCAGCGCGGGGCCGACTGGCCGCGGCACTGAAGCTTTCTTT. Amino acid sequence: CASSAGPTGRGTEAFF.

The CDR3 protein is CASSVGTGLAVTDTQYF. CDR3 DNA: TGTGCCAGCAGCGTAGGTACCGGACTAGCGGTCACAGATACGCAGTATTTT. The rearrangement joins TRBV9 to TRBJ2-3; 10 positions agree with TRBD2. CDR1 is SGDLS, CDR2 YYNGEE, per germline. With V trimmed by 0 bases and J by 2 bases, 6 bases remained unmatched. The CDR3 totals 17 residues.

This rearrangement joins TRBV5-4 to TRBJ1-4; no clear D gene. V lost 5 bases and J lost 3, with 11 bases in between. Looked up from germline, CDR1 is SGHNT and CDR2 is YYREEE (reference sequence). The CDR3 runs 14 residues. In DNA, the CDR3 is TGTGCCAGCAGAAGCCTTGGGTCTAATGAAAAACTGTTTTTT. Encoded protein: CASRSLGSNEKLFF.

The rearrangement joins TRBV6-5 to TRBJ1-2; D remains unclear. The CDR3 runs to 12 residues. V dropped 10 bases and J dropped 7 bases, with 16 bases sitting between them. The V gene's germline CDR1 is MNHEY and CDR2 SVGAGI. CDR3 sequence: CATNRGVSGYTF. As DNA, the CDR3 is TGTGCCACCAACCGCGGGGTCAGTGGCTACACCTTC.

The chain combines TRBV9 with TRBJ2-1, with 8 bases lining up with TRBD2. V trimming: 1 base; J trimming: 2 bases; junction bases outside the gene matches: 8. This CDR3 has 17 amino acids. The germline V gene encodes CDR1 SGDLS and CDR2 YYNGEE. The CDR3 DNA sequence: TGTGCCAGCAGCGTATCCCCCGGGGGGGACACCTACAATGAGCAGTTCTTC. Its translation: CASSVSPGGDTYNEQFF. Looking up the rest from reference TRBV9 and TRBJ2-1 gives the full variable domain: DSGVTQTPKHLITATGQRVTLRCSPRSGDLSVYWYQQSLDQGLQFLIQYYNGEERAKGNILERFSAQQFPDLHSELNLSSLELGDSALYFCASSVSPGGDTYNEQFFGPGTRLTVL.

The chain has TRBV19 and TRBJ2-5; 7 bases line up with TRBD1. This CDR3 region has 16 residues. V shed 4 bases and J 1 base; nucleotides not matched to a gene: 9. CDR1 and CDR2 from the germline V gene are LNHDA and SQIVND (reference sequence). CDR3: CASSKRPGTAQETQYF. Written as DNA, the CDR3 is TGTGCCAGTAGTAAACGGCCCGGGACAGCCCAAGAGACCCAGTACTTC.

V and J are TRBV6-2 or TRBV6-3 and TRBJ2-7; 8 bases are shared with TRBD1. After removal of 6 bases from V and 0 bases from J, the junction contained 13 bases not matched to a gene. This CDR3 comprises 17 residues. Germline V lookup: CDR1 MNHEY, CDR2 SVGEGT. For the CDR3, the DNA is TGTGCCAGCAGCTCCATTGGACAGGGCATTTTCTCCTACGAGCAGTACTTC. Protein sequence: CASSSIGQGIFSYEQYF.

The rearrangement links TRBV9 to TRBJ1-2; the D is unclear. Germline lookup yields CDR1 SGDLS and CDR2 YYNGEE. V shed 0 bases and J shed 2 bases, with 8 bases lying between them. The length of the CDR3 is 14 residues. The CDR3 is CASSVGMSNYGYTF. The DNA of the CDR3 is TGTGCCAGCAGCGTAGGCATGTCAAACTATGGCTACACCTTC.

The chain links TRBV4-1 to TRBJ1-5, with no clear D. The CDR3 sequence is 15 residues long. Germline lookup yields CDR1 MGHRA and CDR2 YSYEKL. V lost 0 bases to trimming and J lost 4 bases, with 10 bases between them. In nucleotides, the CDR3 is TGCGCCAGCAGCCAAGACGGGCAGATGAATCAGCCCCAGCATTTT. This translates into CASSQDGQMNQPQHF.

This clone occurred once. This chain connects TRBV18 to TRBJ2-5; D remains unclear. V gave up 11 bases and J gave up 1 base, with 14 bases separating them. Germline assignment: CDR1 KGHSH and CDR2 LQKENI. The CDR3 has 13 amino acids. The CDR3 here is CAGCYTPQETQYF. The CDR3 DNA sequence: TGTGCCGGCTGTTATACGCCCCAAGAGACCCAGTACTTC.

The sample holds one count of this clone. V gene TRBV19 combines with J gene TRBJ1-2; D is possibly TRBD1 (6 bases). CDR3 length: 13 amino acids. In germline, CDR1 is LNHDA, CDR2 SQIVND (reference sequence). V gave up 5 bases and J gave up 6 bases, with 13 bases separating them. The CDR3 coding sequence is TGTGCCAGTAGTTATCCAGGGGTCGATGGCTACACCTTC. It encodes CASSYPGVDGYTF.

The J gene is TRBJ2-2, the V gene TRBV27, with D perhaps assigned TRBD1 or TRBD2 (6 bases each). The CDR3 length is 16 residues. Germline V lookup: CDR1 MNHEY, CDR2 SMNVEV (reference sequence). V lost 2 bases to trimming and J lost 3 bases, with 13 bases between them. CDR3 in amino acids: CASSLTRRGDTGELFF. CDR3 sequence (DNA): TGTGCCAGCAGTTTAACCCGGAGGGGGGACACCGGGGAGCTGTTTTTT.

The CDR3: CATSRGPSGQGSYSNQPQHF. The CDR3 nucleotides are TGTGCCACCAGCAGAGGGCCCTCTGGACAGGGATCGTATAGCAATCAGCCCCAGCATTTT. The chain employs TRBV15 and TRBJ1-5; 8 bases line up with TRBD1. Germline CDR1 LNHNV, CDR2 YYDKDF (reference sequence). CDR3 size: 20 residues. V was pared by 1 base and J by 0 bases, with 14 bases of the junction left unmatched.

The J gene is TRBJ2-1, the V gene TRBV10-3; D may be TRBD2 (5 bases). The CDR3 length is 13 residues. Germline CDR1 and CDR2: ENHRY and SYGVKD. V was shortened by 8 bases and J by 0 bases, with 8 bases between the two germline ends. CDR3 in amino acids: CAIGESSYNEQFF. The CDR3 DNA is TGTGCCATCGGGGAGAGCTCCTACAATGAGCAGTTCTTC.

In DNA form, the CDR3 reads TGTGCCAGCAGCTTAGGCCCGGGGAGAGGGGATGGCTACACCTTC. Protein: CASSLGPGRGDGYTF. The chain combines TRBV7-2 with TRBJ1-2; D is possibly TRBD1 (5 bases). The V end lost 1 base, the J end lost 6 bases, and 15 bases lay between the germline ends. Germline assignment: CDR1 SGHTA and CDR2 FQGNSA. The CDR3 is made up of 15 amino acids.

V gene TRBV7-2 combines with J gene TRBJ2-2; D remains ambiguous. Germline CDR1 reads SGHTA; CDR2 reads FQGNSA. The CDR3 is 14 residues long. V dropped 4 bases and J dropped 4 bases, with 10 bases sitting between them. CDR3 protein: CASSSMYSTGELFF. The DNA of the CDR3 is TGTGCCAGCAGCTCAATGTACAGCACCGGGGAGCTGTTTTTT.

The CDR3 here is CASTPQPPGGSTEAFF. Here the CDR3 DNA reads TGTGCCAGCACCCCTCAGCCCCCAGGGGGGTCGACTGAAGCTTTCTTT. This chain connects TRBV7-2 to TRBJ1-1, with TRBD1 matching over 7 bases. CDR3 length: 16 residues. The V segment lost 7 bases and the J segment 5 bases; nucleotides outside the gene matches: 16. Germline lookup yields CDR1 SGHTA and CDR2 FQGNSA.

The chain has TRBV29-1 and TRBJ1-2, with TRBD1 matching 8 bases. Germline CDR1 is SQVTM and CDR2 is ANQGSEA. The CDR3 runs to 14 residues. Trimming at V came to 4 bases and at J to 4 bases, leaving 8 bases not matched to a gene. CDR3 coding DNA: TGCAGCGTTGGAGGGGATGGACAGGGCTATGGCTACACCTTC. Amino acids: CSVGGDGQGYGYTF.

This chain connects TRBV19 to TRBJ2-3, with 16 bases lining up with TRBD2. Germline values: CDR1 LNHDA, CDR2 SQIVND (reference sequence). J gave up 8 bases and V 4 bases, and 9 bases lay outside the gene matches. This CDR3 has 17 residues. As DNA, the CDR3 is TGTGCCAGTAGTACGGGGACTAGCGGGGGGGCCCTGGGTACGCAGTATTTT. Protein product: CASSTGTSGGALGTQYF.

The chain joins TRBV7-9 to TRBJ2-7, with D uncertain. CDR3 length: 12 residues. Trimming cost V 6 bases and J 4 bases, with 10 bases left between them. Germline V gene data show CDR1 as SEHNR and CDR2 as FQNEAQ (reference sequence). CDR3 in amino acids: CASSSTEYEQYF. The DNA of the CDR3 is TGTGCCAGCAGTTCCACAGAGTACGAGCAGTACTTC.

This chain joins TRBV30 and TRBJ1-2; perhaps TRBD1 as D (5 bases). Trimming cost V 3 bases and J 8 bases, with 16 bases left between them. The CDR3 runs 13 residues. The germline V gene has CDR1 GTSNPN and CDR2 SVGIG (reference sequence). CDR3 sequence reads: CAWRTAGLRGYTF. In nucleotides, the CDR3 is TGTGCCTGGAGAACGGCGGGGCTACGGGGCTACACCTTC.